This paragraph reports one T cell receptor (beta chain). The antigen it binds to is not known. No base quality information exists; no much larger clone differs at one position. The V end loses 7 bases and the J end loses 0 bases, and a stretch of 22 bases separates them. The CDR3 measures 17 amino acids from cysteine to phenylalanine. Only CDR3 DNA remains: 51 bases, in frame from the first base. The germline V gene supplies CDR1 SGHAT and CDR2 FQNNGV. This specimen belongs to a study of T-cell memory formation after mild COVID-19 (TCRdb year 2021). Looking at the study overall: Most TCR sequence clusters were specific to one of the two donors. In two donors, T-cell clones that expanded and contracted after mild COVID-19 were followed by sequencing TCRalpha and TCRbeta repertoires longitudinally. The cohort was made up of two young adult volunteers, one female and one male, who were previously healthy. Overall study outcomes, separate from this receptor: The detection of some responding clones in pre-infection memory suggests that pre-existing cross-reactive memory T cells joined the SARS-CoV-2 response. Contracting CD4+ clones were found mainly in CM and EM memory subsets, while CD8+ clones were enriched in EMRA. The second-wave clones that peaked on day 37 were not confirmed to be SARS-CoV-2 specific. From day 15 to 85, contracting clones showed balanced CD4/CD8 phenotypes, whereas a second wave of clones that expanded from day 15 to 37 leaned towards CD4+. Only two mild cases were covered in the study, and larger cohorts including severe cases with pre-infection samples were considered necessary.

These reads were obtained on an Illumina NovaSeq 6000. cDNA libraries for TCRalpha and TCRbeta were prepared by 5'RACE using constant-segment primers, with sample barcodes and unique molecular identifiers added. Trizol reagent was used to extract RNA from every sample. Libraries were amplified in two PCR steps, with a second sample barcode and Illumina TruSeq adapters added in the second step. Sequencing of the libraries was done on an Illumina NovaSeq, producing 2 x 150 bp paired-end reads. The authors' pipeline ran thus. With migec v1.2.7, reads were demultiplexed and then collapsed into UMI-guided consensus sequences. Using mixcr v2.1.11, UMI consensuses were aligned to TRA and TRB V and J templates and then assembled into clonotypes. Clonotypes were classified as expanded or contracted when called significant by both edgeR and NoisET, with noise models trained on biological replicates. For edgeR calls, a false discovery rate-adjusted p below 0.01 and a log2 fold-change threshold of 1 were applied. As an exploratory analysis of dynamics, max-normalized trajectories of the 1000 most abundant clonotypes were examined with PCA combined with hierarchical clustering. Separately sequenced CD4+ and CD8+ repertoires were used to assign a CD4 or CD8 phenotype to each responding clone. TCRdb reworked the public reads: Q25 trimming with fastp, MiXCR clone assembly, productive beta chains retained. Rows matching on CDR3 protein sequence are summarized as one entry with the most common DNA and genes. TCRdb, not the authors, supplied the V and J calls. The sample includes 450,000 to 700,000 distinct CDR3 sequences, with roughly 18% observed a single time. The biggest ten clones account for approximately 12% of the sample.

Ficoll-Paque density gradient centrifugation was used to isolate PBMCs. The TCR comes from an adult woman who had mild COVID-19 (a few samples of this study predate the infection). The sample titles of this study are shuffled in the database, so cell type and time point are left out; the donor was told from shared clones. What was sequenced was PBMCs or a T cell subset sorted from them (not recorded which). The chain joins TRBV11-2 to TRBJ2-7; the D gene lacks a confident call. CDR3 region: CASIDGKGRASSYEQYF. Read as DNA, the sequence is TGTGCCAGCATCGACGGAAAGGGAAGGGCGAGCTCCTACGAGCAGTACTTC.